This T cell receptor beta chain was obtained from a study of OX40 agonist ivuxolimab in advanced cancers. On the study more broadly: Patients were dosed with the agonistic anti-OX40 (CD134) antibody ivuxolimab.

Sequenced by immunoSEQ multiplex PCR; TCRdb stores in-frame clones only, minus some. The sample carries 80,000 to 100,000 clones, around 94% recorded once. Trimming stripped 9 bases from V and 2 bases from J, with 11 bases between. CDR1 MNHNS and CDR2 SASEGT come from the germline V gene. This CDR3 has 14 residues. The sequence came from an adult with an advanced solid tumor such as melanoma, head and neck, liver or kidney cancer. The sample was CD4+ or CD8+ T cells sorted from blood, taken in a trial of the OX40 agonist ivuxolimab. The genes are TRBV6-1 and TRBJ2-6; D is uncertain. This CDR3 reads CASRLDPGANVLTF. The CDR3 bases are TGTGCCAGTCGGTTGGATCCTGGGGCCAACGTCCTGACTTTC.